This entry lists 11 T cell receptor beta chains sequenced from one sample in a study of T cells in Graves' hyperthyroidism and ophthalmopathy. Amplification targeted TCR beta CDR3 regions from RNA transcripts. Initially, a first-round RT-PCR of the TCR CDR3 employed the HTBI primer set. Each CDR3 protein gets one entry after TCRdb re-called the multiplex PCR reads with MiXCR. The data hold approximately 690,000 distinct CDR3 sequences, with about 15% observed a single time. The sequencing sample was made of blood. The receptors shown here come from a woman aged 45 to 65 with Graves' ophthalmopathy.

This clonotype was observed at least ten times. The chain combines TRBV19 with TRBJ1-2; D might be TRBD1 (6 bases). The V end was cut by 7 bases, the J end by 1 base, with 22 bases between. This CDR3 is built from 17 residues. CDR1 and CDR2 (germline): LNHDA, SQIVND (reference sequence). For the CDR3, the DNA is TGTGCCAGTAAGAGTGCAGGGGTTTCCACTTTTAACTATGGCTACACCTTC. It encodes CASKSAGVSTFNYGYTF.

This clonotype was seen a handful of times. The chain has TRBV4-3 and TRBJ2-7; TRBD1 matches 9 bases. V shed 3 bases, J shed 4 bases, and the junction held 7 bases outside the gene matches. From germline, CDR1 is LGHNA and CDR2 YSLEER. The CDR3 consists of 15 residues. The CDR3 region is CASSHDRGAGYEQYF. As DNA, the CDR3 is TGCGCCAGCAGCCATGACAGGGGGGCTGGGTACGAGCAGTACTTC.

The gene calls are TRBV29-1 and TRBJ1-2; a weak D match, TRBD1 (6 bases). Looked up from germline, CDR1 is SQVTM and CDR2 is ANQGSEA. Trimming pared 3 bases from V and 1 base from J, leaving 9 bases between. CDR3 length: 13 residues. Written as DNA, the CDR3 is TGCAGCGTTGATCGGACAGATAACTATGGCTACACCTTC. Translating it yields CSVDRTDNYGYTF. Drawing the rest from reference TRBV29-1 and TRBJ1-2, the complete variable domain is SAVISQKPSRDICQRGTSLTIQCQVDSQVTMMFWYRQQPGQSLTLIATANQGSEATYESGFVIDKFPISRPNLTFSTLTVSNMSPEDSSIYLCSVDRTDNYGYTFGSGTRLTVV.

This clonotype was seen repeatedly, ten times or more. The J gene is TRBJ2-1, the V gene TRBV3-1; the match to TRBD2 covers 10 bases. Germline V gene data show CDR1 as LGHDT and CDR2 as YNNKEL (reference sequence). The CDR3 consists of 13 residues. Trimming cost V 4 bases and J 9 bases; bases outside gene matches: 3. The CDR3: CASSPSGRSEQFF. CDR3 nucleotide sequence: TGTGCCAGCAGCCCTAGCGGGAGAAGTGAGCAGTTCTTC.

Comments on this clonotype: One junction end does not reproduce the germline sequence, and a read error may be involved. CDR3 coding DNA: TGTGCCAGCAGTTTGCCCGGACTAGTTATTTACAATGAGCAGCTCTTC. It yields the protein CASSLPGLVIYNEQLF. The chain joins TRBV28 to TRBJ2-1; 7 positions match TRBD2. Germline V lookup: CDR1 MDHEN, CDR2 SYDVKM. This CDR3 has 16 amino acids. Combining the CDR3 with reference TRBV28 and TRBJ2-1 gives the whole variable domain DVKVTQSSRYLVKRTGEKVFLECVQDMDHENMFWYRQDPGLGLRLIYFSYDVKMKEKGDIPEGYSVSREKKERFSLILESASTNQTSMYLCASSLPGLVIYNEQLFGPGTRLTVL.

This clonotype has only a few counts. The CDR3 protein is CASSLEETSYNEQFF. The DNA for the CDR3 is TGTGCCAGCAGCTTAGAGGAGACCTCCTACAATGAGCAGTTCTTC. This chain connects TRBV11-3 to TRBJ2-1; D uncertain. CDR1 SGHNT and CDR2 YENEEA come from the germline V gene. The CDR3 sequence is 15 residues long. V was shortened by 0 bases and J by 0 bases, with 6 bases between the two germline ends. Together with reference TRBV11-3 and TRBJ2-1, the CDR3 gives the full variable domain: EAGVVQSPRYKIIEKKQPVAFWCNPISGHNTLYWYLQNLGQGPELLIRYENEEAVDDSQLPKDRFSAERLKGVDSTLKIQPAELGDSAVYLCASSLEETSYNEQFFGPGTRLTVL.

This clonotype was seen ten or more times. This chain joins TRBV18 and TRBJ2-7, with D possibly being TRBD1 (5 bases). Germline V gene sequence: CDR1 KGHSH, CDR2 LQKENI. This CDR3 has 13 residues. The V end lost 3 bases, the J end lost 5 bases, and 11 bases lay between the germline ends. CDR3 DNA: TGTGCCAGCTCACCCGCAGGGCTTAACGAGCAGTACTTC. Translated, it gives CASSPAGLNEQYF. Full variable domain (rest looked up from reference TRBV18 and TRBJ2-7): NAGVMQNPRHLVRRRGQEARLRCSPMKGHSHVYWYRQLPEEGLKFMVYLQKENIIDESGMPKERFSAEFPKEGPSILRIQQVVRGDSAAYFCASSPAGLNEQYFGPGTRLTVT.

Notes on this clonotype: This may be a read error, as it is one base from a much larger clone. The rearrangement uses TRBV2 and TRBJ2-7; 7 bases are a match to TRBD1. V was clipped by 9 bases and J by 0 bases; unmatched bases: 8. The CDR3 covers 14 residues. CDR1 is SNHLY, CDR2 FYNNEI, per germline. The DNA for the CDR3 is TGTGCCAGTTATTCGGACAGGAGCTCCTACGAGCAGTACTTC. Protein: CASYSDRSSYEQYF.

Points on this clonotype: At one end, the junction sequence differs from germline, possibly due to a read error. The chain links TRBV18 to TRBJ2-1; 7 nucleotides match TRBD1. Germline assignment: CDR1 KGHSH and CDR2 LQKENI. The CDR3 is made up of 12 amino acids. CDR3 sequence reads: CTSSTGDLQQFF. Here the CDR3 DNA reads TGTACCAGCTCAACAGGGGATCTACAGCAGTTCTTC.

Only one count was recorded for this clonotype. The genes are TRBV7-2 and TRBJ2-6; the D gene could be TRBD1 or TRBD2 (6 bases each). Germline V gene lookup returns CDR1 SGHTA and CDR2 FQGNSA. V lost 1 base, J lost 5 bases, and 9 bases lay in between. CDR3 size: 15 residues. This CDR3 reads CASSLDRDWANVLTF. The CDR3 nucleotides are TGTGCCAGCAGCTTAGACAGGGACTGGGCCAACGTCCTGACTTTC.

This clonotype has at least ten counts. The V gene is TRBV7-3, the J gene TRBJ1-1, with D uncertain. This CDR3 has 11 residues. Germline V lookup: CDR1 SGHTA, CDR2 FQGTGA. Deletions cut 4 bases from V and 11 bases from J, with 11 bases between. This chain's CDR3 is CASSSTEDAFF. The CDR3 DNA reads as TGTGCCAGCAGCTCGACCGAGGACGCTTTCTTT.